The 24 T cell receptor beta chains below come from one sample, sequenced in a study of sequential checkpoint blockade in melanoma. TCRdb keeps only in-frame clones here, not all; method: immunoSEQ multiplex PCR. The data hold 4,000 to 6,500 clones, with about 26% observed a single time. Treatment here: randomized to nivolumab then ipilimumab (arm A) or the reverse (arm B). This specimen consisted of tumor tissue (inferred from file names), obtained from a patient given nivolumab and ipilimumab in sequence. Source of these receptors: a human donor with melanoma.

The chain links TRBV18 to TRBJ1-5, with a weak D call TRBD1 (5 bases). Germline V gives CDR1 KGHSH, CDR2 LQKENI. The CDR3 is 14 residues long. V was pared by 4 bases and J by 7 bases, with 14 bases between. CDR3 nucleotide sequence: TGTGCCAGCTCACAGCGCCCAGGGATCCAGCCCCAGCATTTT. This codes for CASSQRPGIQPQHF. The variable domain in full, completed from reference TRBV18 and TRBJ1-5, reads NAGVMQNPRHLVRRRGQEARLRCSPMKGHSHVYWYRQLPEEGLKFMVYLQKENIIDESGMPKERFSAEFPKEGPSILRIQQVVRGDSAAYFCASSQRPGIQPQHFGDGTRLSIL.

V and J are TRBV28 and TRBJ1-4, with D possibly matching TRBD1 (6 bases). The CDR3 sequence is 12 residues long. Germline CDR1 MDHEN, CDR2 SYDVKM. V gave up 10 bases and J gave up 8 bases, with 14 bases separating them. CDR3 residues: CATLGGGEKLFF. CDR3 nucleotides: TGTGCCACCCTGGGAGGGGGGGAAAAACTGTTTTTT.

This clone was observed a handful of times. DNA of the CDR3: TGTGCCTGGAGTGTAACACATAACACTGAAGCTTTCTTT. The encoded protein is CAWSVTHNTEAFF. The chain combines TRBV30 with TRBJ1-1; D not certain. V was cut by 0 bases and J by 2 bases, with 7 bases left in between. The CDR3 is 13 residues long. The V gene's germline CDR1 is GTSNPN and CDR2 SVGIG (reference sequence).

The gene calls are TRBV5-1 and TRBJ2-5, with TRBD2 identical over 8 bases. This CDR3 comprises 18 residues. Germline loops: CDR1 SGHRS, CDR2 YFSETQ. Trimming took 4 bases from V and 5 from J; bases not matched to a gene: 19. In DNA, the CDR3 is TGCGCCAGCAGCGATCCTTACCCTCGGACTAGCCGGAGGGAGACCCAGTACTTC. It is translated as CASSDPYPRTSRRETQYF.

This clone was detected only a few times. The chain uses TRBV9 and TRBJ2-7; either TRBD1 or TRBD2 may fit D (5 bases each). Trimming shortened V by 2 bases and J by 7 bases, and 13 bases separated the two germline ends. The germline gives CDR1 SGDLS, CDR2 YYNGEE. The CDR3 loop spans 13 amino acids. CDR3 DNA: TGTGCCAGCAGCGTCTCGGGACCCGGGGAGCAGTACTTC. Amino acid sequence: CASSVSGPGEQYF. The whole variable domain, remainder taken from reference TRBV9 and TRBJ2-7, is DSGVTQTPKHLITATGQRVTLRCSPRSGDLSVYWYQQSLDQGLQFLIQYYNGEERAKGNILERFSAQQFPDLHSELNLSSLELGDSALYFCASSVSGPGEQYFGPGTRLTVT.

This clone was seen only once. The V gene is TRBV19, the J gene TRBJ2-4; 8 bases match TRBD1. Germline trimming cut 4 bases from V and 9 bases from J; bases unmatched to any gene: 11. Germline V gene sequence: CDR1 LNHDA, CDR2 SQIVND (reference sequence). The CDR3 has 15 amino acids. The CDR3 is CASSRGQGKFGIQYF. In DNA form, the CDR3 reads TGTGCCAGTAGTAGAGGACAGGGTAAATTCGGCATTCAGTACTTC.

The gene calls are TRBV29-1 and TRBJ2-3; possible D gene TRBD1, 6 bases. This CDR3 contains 15 residues. Germline V lookup: CDR1 SQVTM, CDR2 ANQGSEA. Trimming stripped 1 base from V and 9 bases from J, with 20 bases between. The CDR3 loop is CSVEGQGWAVRTQYF. The CDR3 DNA follows: TGCAGCGTTGAAGGTCAGGGGTGGGCAGTCAGGACGCAGTATTTT.

V and J are TRBV5-1 and TRBJ2-7, with 8 bases aligning to TRBD2. Germline assignment: CDR1 SGHRS and CDR2 YFSETQ. The CDR3 spans 15 residues. J lost 4 bases, V lost 0 bases, and 6 bases had no gene match. DNA for the CDR3: TGCGCCAGCAGCTTGGCCCCTAGCGGGTTTTACGAGCAGTACTTC. This codes for CASSLAPSGFYEQYF.

The chain is built from TRBV19 and TRBJ1-5; D call uncertain. The CDR3 spans 11 residues. Germline V gene data show CDR1 as LNHDA and CDR2 as SQIVND (reference sequence). V was shortened by 1 base and J by 9 bases, with 4 bases between the two germline ends. CDR3: CASSIGGPQHF. The CDR3 DNA sequence: TGTGCCAGTAGTATAGGGGGGCCCCAGCATTTT.

V is TRBV25-1 and J is TRBJ1-2; D is possibly TRBD1 (5 bases). The CDR3 loop spans 14 amino acids. Trimming removed 2 bases from V and 1 base from J, with 8 bases in between. The V gene's germline CDR1 is MGHDK and CDR2 SYGVNS. The CDR3 sequence: CASSELDNNYGYTF. CDR3 bases: TGTGCCAGCAGTGAACTGGACAATAACTATGGCTACACCTTC.

The V and J genes are TRBV14 and TRBJ2-7; 13 bases fit TRBD2. Germline V gene sequence: CDR1 SGHDN, CDR2 FVKESK. The CDR3 spans 16 residues. With 1 base clipped from V and 6 bases from J, the junction kept 6 bases outside the gene matches. The CDR3 sequence: CASSQGGLAGALEQYF. The CDR3 bases are TGTGCCAGCAGCCAAGGCGGACTAGCGGGAGCCCTCGAGCAGTACTTC.

This clone was recorded a few times. The genes are TRBV19 and TRBJ2-2, with 8 bases fitting TRBD2. The CDR3 is 16 residues long. Germline lookup yields CDR1 LNHDA and CDR2 SQIVND (reference sequence). The trim removed 6 bases at V and 4 bases at J, leaving 10 bases unmatched. The CDR3 sequence: CASRPGGEVSTGELFF. As DNA, the CDR3 is TGTGCCAGTAGGCCCGGGGGGGAGGTCTCCACCGGGGAGCTGTTTTTT.

The rearrangement uses TRBV9 and TRBJ2-7, with 11 bases lining up with TRBD2. The CDR3 consists of 16 residues. V lost 0 bases and J lost 0; bases outside the gene matches: 2. Germline assignment: CDR1 SGDLS and CDR2 YYNGEE. This CDR3 reads CASSVGTSGGSYEQYF. CDR3 bases: TGTGCCAGCAGCGTAGGAACTAGCGGGGGCTCCTACGAGCAGTACTTC. Drawing the rest from reference TRBV9 and TRBJ2-7, the complete variable domain is DSGVTQTPKHLITATGQRVTLRCSPRSGDLSVYWYQQSLDQGLQFLIQYYNGEERAKGNILERFSAQQFPDLHSELNLSSLELGDSALYFCASSVGTSGGSYEQYFGPGTRLTVT.

This clone was detected only a few times. The V call is TRBV5-1, the J call TRBJ1-2, with 9 positions matching TRBD1. CDR1 and CDR2 from the germline V gene are SGHRS and YFSETQ. The ends lost 4 bases at V and 5 bases at J; junction bases unmatched: 6. CDR3 length: 14 amino acids. CDR3 DNA: TGCGCCAGCAGCCGACAGGGGGAGTATTATGGCTACACCTTC. As protein: CASSRQGEYYGYTF. Full variable domain (remainder filled in from reference TRBV5-1 and TRBJ1-2): KAGVTQTPRYLIKTRGQQVTLSCSPISGHRSVSWYQQTPGQGLQFLFEYFSETQRNKGNFPGRFSGRQFSNSRSEMNVSTLELGDSALYLCASSRQGEYYGYTFGSGTRLTVV.

A few counts support this clone. This chain joins TRBV25-1 and TRBJ2-2; 7 bases match TRBD1. With 2 bases clipped from V and 3 bases from J, the junction kept 0 bases outside the gene matches. CDR3 length equals 14 residues. CDR1 and CDR2 from the germline V gene are MGHDK and SYGVNS. CDR3 sequence (DNA): TGTGCCAGCAGTGAACAGGGGGACACCGGGGAGCTGTTTTTT. It specifies CASSEQGDTGELFF.

The chain recombines TRBV25-1 with TRBJ1-4; D call uncertain. CDR1 is MGHDK and CDR2 is SYGVNS in the germline V gene. With 2 bases removed from V and 10 bases from J, the gap between germline ends came to 17 bases. The CDR3 length is 15 residues. CDR3: CASSEPGEAIGKLFF. DNA for the CDR3: TGTGCCAGCAGTGAACCTGGGGAGGCTATCGGAAAACTGTTTTTT.

The chain joins TRBV13 to TRBJ2-1; the D is unclear. The CDR3 runs 14 residues. V lost 0 bases, J lost 7 bases, and 10 bases lay in between. Germline CDR1 and CDR2: PRHDT and FYEKMQ (reference sequence). The CDR3 spells CASSLGKDPNEQFF. The CDR3 bases are TGTGCCAGCAGCTTAGGAAAGGATCCAAATGAGCAGTTCTTC.

CDR3 residues: CASSLIDRLETQYF. The DNA of the CDR3 is TGCGCCAGCAGCTTAATCGACAGGTTAGAGACCCAGTACTTC. The chain uses TRBV5-1 and TRBJ2-5, with D possibly TRBD1 on 6 matching bases. The CDR3 length is 14 residues. V gave up 2 bases and J gave up 4 bases, with 12 bases separating them. Germline loops: CDR1 SGHRS, CDR2 YFSETQ.

The chain uses TRBV5-1 and TRBJ2-5; 9 bases fit TRBD1. The CDR3 covers 14 residues. The trim removed 8 bases at V and 2 bases at J, leaving 7 bases unmatched. CDR1 SGHRS and CDR2 YFSETQ come from the germline V gene. CDR3 bases: TGCGCCAGTTCCCGGGACAGGGAACAAGAGACCCAGTACTTC. Its protein is CASSRDREQETQYF.

The chain joins TRBV18 to TRBJ1-4; possibly TRBD1 for D (6 bases). The CDR3 consists of 16 residues. In germline, CDR1 is KGHSH, CDR2 LQKENI. With 0 bases removed from V and 8 bases from J, the gap between germline ends came to 16 bases. The DNA for the CDR3 is TGTGCCAGCTCACCACCGGGGGGCGGCGGAGACGAAAAACTGTTTTTT. It specifies CASSPPGGGGDEKLFF.

This chain links TRBV6-8 with TRBJ2-1; 16 nucleotides agree with TRBD2. Trimming removed 10 bases from V and 5 bases from J; junction bases left unmatched: 5. Germline V gives CDR1 MNHGY, CDR2 SAAAGT. The CDR3 is made up of 15 amino acids. In nucleotides, the CDR3 is TGTGCCATCAAGGGGACTAGCGGGAGGGACAATGAGCAGTTCTTC. Translation gives CAIKGTSGRDNEQFF.

This clone was detected a few times. The chain recombines TRBV11-3 with TRBJ1-2; D remains ambiguous. With 1 base removed from V and 7 bases from J, the gap between germline ends came to 13 bases. The CDR3 consists of 14 residues. Germline CDR1 and CDR2: SGHNT and YENEEA. The CDR3 DNA is TGTGCCAGCAGCTTAGTGAACACTGGGCTTGGCTACACCTTC. Its translation is CASSLVNTGLGYTF.

The chain has TRBV9 and TRBJ2-1; 10 bases line up with TRBD2. V shed 0 bases, J shed 3 bases, and the junction held 9 bases outside the gene matches. This CDR3 spans 18 amino acids. The germline CDR1 and CDR2 sequences are SGDLS and YYNGEE. This CDR3 reads CASSVAASGGTIYNEQFF. For the CDR3, the DNA is TGTGCCAGCAGCGTAGCTGCTAGCGGGGGAACAATCTACAATGAGCAGTTCTTC.

V gene TRBV11-3 combines with J gene TRBJ2-2; TRBD2 might be the D (6 bases). The germline gives CDR1 SGHNT, CDR2 YENEEA. Between the trimmed V and J ends, which lost 1 base and 5 bases, there was a span of 8 bases. The CDR3 is 14 amino acids. This chain's CDR3 is CASSLGRETGELFF. The CDR3 nucleotides are TGTGCCAGCAGCTTAGGCCGGGAGACCGGGGAGCTGTTTTTT.